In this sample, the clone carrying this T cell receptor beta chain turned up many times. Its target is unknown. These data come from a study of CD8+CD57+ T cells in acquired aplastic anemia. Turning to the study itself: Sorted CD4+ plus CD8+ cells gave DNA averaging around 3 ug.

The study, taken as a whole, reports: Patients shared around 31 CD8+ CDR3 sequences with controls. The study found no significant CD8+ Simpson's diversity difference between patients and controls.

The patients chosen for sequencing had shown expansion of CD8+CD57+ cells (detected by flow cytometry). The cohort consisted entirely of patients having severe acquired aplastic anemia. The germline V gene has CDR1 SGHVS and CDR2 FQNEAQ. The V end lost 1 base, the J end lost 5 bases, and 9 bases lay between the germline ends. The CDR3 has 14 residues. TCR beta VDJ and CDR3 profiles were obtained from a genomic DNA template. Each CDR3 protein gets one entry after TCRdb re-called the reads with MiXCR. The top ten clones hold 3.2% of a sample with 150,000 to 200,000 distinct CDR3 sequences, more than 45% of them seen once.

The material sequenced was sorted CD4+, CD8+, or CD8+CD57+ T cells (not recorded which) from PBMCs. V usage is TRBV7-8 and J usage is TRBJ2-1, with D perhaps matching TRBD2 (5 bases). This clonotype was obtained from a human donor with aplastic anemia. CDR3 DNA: TGTGCCAGCAGCTTAGTAACTAGTGACAATGAGCAGTTCTTC. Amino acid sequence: CASSLVTSDNEQFF.